The clone carrying this TCR beta chain was picked up one time. Germline loops: CDR1 SGHRS, CDR2 YFSETQ. There are 13 residues in the CDR3. Losses at the gene ends were 6 bases for V and 9 bases for J; bases not matched to a gene: 8. The sample is drawn from a study of blood T cell repertoires in COVID-19. Under the authors' procedure: Nucleated cell counts were estimated from reference gene primer amplification. Using immunoSEQ multiplex PCR, the repertoire was profiled, and TCRdb retains in-frame clones only, with some absent. The V and J calls and the clone size are those of that table, but D and trimming were determined from the DNA. Of 130,000 to 150,000 clones in the sample, 80% to 85% were seen once.

This sequence was found in a human donor in a cohort sampled during active COVID-19. The sequenced sample consisted of peripheral blood. The chain uses TRBV5-1 and TRBJ2-1; 8 bases are a match to TRBD1. The CDR3 DNA sequence: TGCGCCAGCACTCTGGACAGGGACAGTGAGCAGTTCTTC. Translation gives CASTLDRDSEQFF.